This TCR beta chain emerged from a study of CD8 T cells in Susac syndrome. This CDR3 comprises 15 residues. The V end was cut by 2 bases, the J end by 1 base, with 13 bases between. Germline V gene data show CDR1 as SGDLS and CDR2 as YYNGEE. This clonotype has just one count. Bulk CD8+ and CD4+ cells came from magnetic negative isolation; CD8+ TEMRA by FACS. An input of about 0.5 to 1 ug of RNA was subjected to reverse transcription using random hexamers. Each CDR3 protein gets one entry after TCRdb re-called the immunoSEQ multiplex PCR reads with MiXCR. The table includes some 200,000 distinct CDR3 sequences, about 96% detected once.

Sequenced material: CD4+ T cells from PBMCs. The genes are TRBV9 and TRBJ2-7; D unresolved. This receptor was taken from a human donor with multiple sclerosis. The CDR3 loop reads CASSVKSPNSYEQYF. The CDR3 DNA reads TGTGCCAGCAGCGTTAAGAGCCCGAATTCCTACGAGCAGTACTTC.